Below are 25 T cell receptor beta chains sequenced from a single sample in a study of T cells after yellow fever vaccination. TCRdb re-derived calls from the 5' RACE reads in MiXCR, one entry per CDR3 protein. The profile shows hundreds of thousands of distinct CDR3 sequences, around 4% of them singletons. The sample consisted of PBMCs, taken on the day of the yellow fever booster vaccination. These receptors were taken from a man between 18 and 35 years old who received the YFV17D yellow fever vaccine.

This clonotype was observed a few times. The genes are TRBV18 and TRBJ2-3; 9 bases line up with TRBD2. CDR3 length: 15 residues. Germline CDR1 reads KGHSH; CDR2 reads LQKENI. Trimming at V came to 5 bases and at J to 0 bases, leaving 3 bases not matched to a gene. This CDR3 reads CASSGLASSTDTQYF. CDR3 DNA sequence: TGTGCCAGCTCAGGACTAGCGTCTAGCACAGATACGCAGTATTTT.

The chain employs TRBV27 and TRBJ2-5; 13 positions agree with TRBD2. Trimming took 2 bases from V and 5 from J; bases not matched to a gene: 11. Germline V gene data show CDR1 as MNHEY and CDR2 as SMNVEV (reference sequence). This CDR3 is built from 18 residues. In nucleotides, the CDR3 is TGTGCCAGCAGTTTAAAAGGGGGACTAGCGGGGTATGTGGAGACCCAGTACTTC. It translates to CASSLKGGLAGYVETQYF.

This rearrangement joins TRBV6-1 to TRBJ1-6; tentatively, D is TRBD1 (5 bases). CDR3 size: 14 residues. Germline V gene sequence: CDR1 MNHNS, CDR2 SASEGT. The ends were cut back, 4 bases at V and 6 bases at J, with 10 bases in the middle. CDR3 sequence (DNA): TGTGCCAGCAGTGTGGGGCAGATTAATTCACCCCTCCACTTT. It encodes CASSVGQINSPLHF.

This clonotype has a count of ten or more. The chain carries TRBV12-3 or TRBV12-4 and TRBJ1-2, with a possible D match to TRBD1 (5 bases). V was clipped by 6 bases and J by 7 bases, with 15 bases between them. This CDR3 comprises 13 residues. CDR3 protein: CASSPGGLTGYTF. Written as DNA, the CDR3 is TGTGCCAGCAGCCCCGGGGGACTTACTGGCTACACCTTC.

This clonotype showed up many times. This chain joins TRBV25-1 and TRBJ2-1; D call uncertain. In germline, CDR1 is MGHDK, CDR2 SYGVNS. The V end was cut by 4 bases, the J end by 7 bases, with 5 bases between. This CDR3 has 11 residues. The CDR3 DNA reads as TGTGCCAGCAGTGGGCAAAATGAGCAGTTCTTC. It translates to CASSGQNEQFF.

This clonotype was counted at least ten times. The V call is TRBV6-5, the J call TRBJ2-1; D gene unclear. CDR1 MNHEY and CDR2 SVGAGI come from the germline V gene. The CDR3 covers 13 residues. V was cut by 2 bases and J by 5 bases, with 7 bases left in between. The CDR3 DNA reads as TGTGCCAGCAGTTACCCGGGTCACAATGAGCAGTTCTTC. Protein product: CASSYPGHNEQFF.

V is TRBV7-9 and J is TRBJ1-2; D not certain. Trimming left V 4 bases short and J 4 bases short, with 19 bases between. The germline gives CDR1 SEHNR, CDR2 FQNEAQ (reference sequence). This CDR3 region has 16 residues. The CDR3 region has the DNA TGTGCCAGCAGCTCTAAAGTCATGGGGAACGGCTATGGCTACACCTTC. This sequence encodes CASSSKVMGNGYGYTF.

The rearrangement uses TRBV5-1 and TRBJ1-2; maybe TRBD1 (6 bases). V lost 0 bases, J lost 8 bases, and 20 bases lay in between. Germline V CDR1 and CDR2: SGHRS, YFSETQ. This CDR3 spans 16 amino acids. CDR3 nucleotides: TGCGCCAGCAGCTTGGCCACAGGGAGTTTGGGGTACGGCTACACCTTC. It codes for CASSLATGSLGYGYTF.

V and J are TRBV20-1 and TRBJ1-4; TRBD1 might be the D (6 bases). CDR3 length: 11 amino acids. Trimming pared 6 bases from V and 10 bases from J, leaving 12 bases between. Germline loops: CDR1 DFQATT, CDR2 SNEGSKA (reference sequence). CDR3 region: CSAKGQTKLFF. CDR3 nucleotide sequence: TGCAGTGCCAAAGGACAGACAAAACTGTTTTTT.

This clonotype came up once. CDR3 protein: CASSIDGLRNSPLHF. CDR3 in DNA: TGTGCCAGTAGTATAGACGGGTTAAGGAATTCACCCCTCCACTTT. This sequence joins TRBV19 and TRBJ1-6; D gene unclear. CDR1 is LNHDA and CDR2 is SQIVND in the germline V gene (reference sequence). This CDR3 is 15 amino acids long. Trimming took off 0 bases at V and 7 bases at J, with 10 bases between the two ends.

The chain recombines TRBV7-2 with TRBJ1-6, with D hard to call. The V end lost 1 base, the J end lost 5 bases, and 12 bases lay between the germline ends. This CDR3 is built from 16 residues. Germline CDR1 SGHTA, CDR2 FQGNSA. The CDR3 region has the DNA TGTGCCAGCAGCTTAGAAAGCGGCAGGAATAATTCACCCCTCCACTTT. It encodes CASSLESGRNNSPLHF.

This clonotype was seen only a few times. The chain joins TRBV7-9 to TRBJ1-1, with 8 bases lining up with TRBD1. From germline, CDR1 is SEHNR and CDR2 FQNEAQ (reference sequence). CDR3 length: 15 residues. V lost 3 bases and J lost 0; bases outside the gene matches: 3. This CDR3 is CASSLGTGVNTEAFF. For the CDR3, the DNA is TGTGCCAGCAGCTTGGGGACAGGTGTGAACACTGAAGCTTTCTTT.

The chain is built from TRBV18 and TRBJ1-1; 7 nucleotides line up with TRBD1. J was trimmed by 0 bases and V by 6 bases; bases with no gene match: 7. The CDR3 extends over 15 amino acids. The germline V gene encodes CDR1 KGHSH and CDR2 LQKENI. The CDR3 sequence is CASSSGGTMNTEAFF. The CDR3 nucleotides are TGTGCCAGCTCGTCAGGGGGAACCATGAACACTGAAGCTTTCTTT.

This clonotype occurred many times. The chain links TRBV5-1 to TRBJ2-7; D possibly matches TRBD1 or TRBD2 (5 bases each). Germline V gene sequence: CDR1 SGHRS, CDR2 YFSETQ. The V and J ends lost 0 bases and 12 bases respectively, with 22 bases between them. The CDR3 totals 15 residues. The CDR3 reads CASSLDPLDGALRYF. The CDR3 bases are TGCGCCAGCAGCTTGGACCCCCTGGACGGGGCGTTAAGGTACTTC.

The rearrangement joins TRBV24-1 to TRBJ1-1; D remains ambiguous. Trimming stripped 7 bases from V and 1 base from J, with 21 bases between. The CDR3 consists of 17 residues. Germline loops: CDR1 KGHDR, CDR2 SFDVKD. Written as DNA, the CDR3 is TGTGCCACCAGCCACCCCGGGCACCCCCTCAAGAACACTGAAGCTTTCTTT. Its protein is CATSHPGHPLKNTEAFF.

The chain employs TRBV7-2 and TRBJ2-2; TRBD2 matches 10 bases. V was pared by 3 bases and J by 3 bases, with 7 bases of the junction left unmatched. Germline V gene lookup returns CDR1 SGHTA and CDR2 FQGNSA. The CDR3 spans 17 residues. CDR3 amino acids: CASSFKAGGADTGELFF. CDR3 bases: TGTGCCAGCAGCTTTAAAGCGGGGGGGGCTGACACCGGGGAGCTGTTTTTT.

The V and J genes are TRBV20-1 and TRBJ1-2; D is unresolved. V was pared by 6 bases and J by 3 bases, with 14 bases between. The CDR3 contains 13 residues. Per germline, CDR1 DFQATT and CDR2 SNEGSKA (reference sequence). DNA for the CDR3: TGCAGTGCCACCGCCGGGCGGGACTATGGCTACACCTTC. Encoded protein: CSATAGRDYGYTF.

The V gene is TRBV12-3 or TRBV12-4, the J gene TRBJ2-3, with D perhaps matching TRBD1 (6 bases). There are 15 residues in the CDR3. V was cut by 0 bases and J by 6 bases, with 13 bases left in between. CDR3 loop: CASSLATGPGDTQYF. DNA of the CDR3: TGTGCCAGCAGTTTAGCGACAGGCCCAGGGGATACGCAGTATTTT.

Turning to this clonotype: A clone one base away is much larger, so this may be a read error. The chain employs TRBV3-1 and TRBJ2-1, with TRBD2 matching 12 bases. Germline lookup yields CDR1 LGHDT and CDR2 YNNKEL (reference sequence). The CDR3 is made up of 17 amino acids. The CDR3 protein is CASSQETSGGDYNELFF. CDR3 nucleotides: TGTGCCAGCAGCCAAGAGACTAGCGGGGGTGACTACAATGAGCTGTTCTTC.

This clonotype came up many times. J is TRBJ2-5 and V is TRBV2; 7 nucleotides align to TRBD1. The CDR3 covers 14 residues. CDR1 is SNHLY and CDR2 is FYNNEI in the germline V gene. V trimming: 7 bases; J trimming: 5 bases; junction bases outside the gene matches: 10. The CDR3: CASTPTGVRETQYF. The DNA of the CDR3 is TGTGCCAGCACCCCCACAGGGGTAAGGGAGACCCAGTACTTC.

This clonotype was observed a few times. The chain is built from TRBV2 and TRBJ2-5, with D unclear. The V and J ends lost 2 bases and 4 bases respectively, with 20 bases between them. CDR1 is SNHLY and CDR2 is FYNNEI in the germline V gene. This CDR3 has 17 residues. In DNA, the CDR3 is TGTGCCAGCAGTGAACTCACACGCCCTTCGGCGGCAGAGACCCAGTACTTC. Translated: CASSELTRPSAAETQYF.

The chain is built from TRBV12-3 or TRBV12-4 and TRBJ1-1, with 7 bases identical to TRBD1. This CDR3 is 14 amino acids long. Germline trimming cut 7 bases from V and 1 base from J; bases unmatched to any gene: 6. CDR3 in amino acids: CASTPGQPNTEAFF. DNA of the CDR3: TGTGCCAGCACGCCGGGACAGCCGAACACTGAAGCTTTCTTT.

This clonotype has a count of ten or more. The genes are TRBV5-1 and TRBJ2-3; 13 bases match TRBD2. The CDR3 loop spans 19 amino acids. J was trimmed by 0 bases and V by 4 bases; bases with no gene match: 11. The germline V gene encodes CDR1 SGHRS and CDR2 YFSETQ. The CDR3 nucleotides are TGCGCCAGCAGCGGGACTAGCGGGAATGCCTTGCCTAGCACAGATACGCAGTATTTT. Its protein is CASSGTSGNALPSTDTQYF.

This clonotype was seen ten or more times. This CDR3 is CASSEGTGRTDTQYF. The CDR3 nucleotides read TGTGCCAGCAGCGAGGGGACAGGGCGCACAGATACGCAGTATTTT. J is TRBJ2-3 and V is TRBV7-3, with 9 nucleotides matching TRBD1. The V gene's germline CDR1 is SGHTA and CDR2 FQGTGA. CDR3 length: 15 residues. The trim removed 5 bases at V and 1 base at J, leaving 4 bases unmatched.

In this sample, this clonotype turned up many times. In DNA, the CDR3 is TGCGCCAGCAGCTTGGGCGGGACAGCTAACAATGAGCAGTTCTTC. Protein: CASSLGGTANNEQFF. The V and J genes are TRBV5-1 and TRBJ2-1, with D maybe TRBD1 (7 bases). CDR3 length: 15 amino acids. The germline CDR1 and CDR2 sequences are SGHRS and YFSETQ. V lost 0 bases and J 5 bases, leaving 12 bases between the germline ends.